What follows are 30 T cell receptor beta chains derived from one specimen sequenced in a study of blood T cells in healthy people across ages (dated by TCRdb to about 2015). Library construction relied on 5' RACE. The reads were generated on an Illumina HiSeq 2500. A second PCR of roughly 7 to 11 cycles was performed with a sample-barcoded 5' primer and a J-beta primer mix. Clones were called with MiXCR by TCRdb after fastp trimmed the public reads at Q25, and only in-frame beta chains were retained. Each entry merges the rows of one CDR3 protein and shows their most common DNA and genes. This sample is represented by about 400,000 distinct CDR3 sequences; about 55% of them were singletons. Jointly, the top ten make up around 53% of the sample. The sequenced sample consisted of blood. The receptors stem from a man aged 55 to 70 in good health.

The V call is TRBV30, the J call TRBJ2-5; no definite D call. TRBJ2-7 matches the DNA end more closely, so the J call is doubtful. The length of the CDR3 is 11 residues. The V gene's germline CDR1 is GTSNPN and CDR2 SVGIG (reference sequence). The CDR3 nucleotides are TGTGCCTGGAGTGTACTCTACGAGCAGTACTTC. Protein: CAWSVLYEQYF.

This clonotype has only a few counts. The DNA for the CDR3 is TGCGCCAGCAGCCAAGGGGGGGGGGCAGGAGATACGCAGTATTTT. Amino acids: CASSQGGGAGDTQYF. The chain has TRBV4-3 and TRBJ2-3; a weak D match, TRBD2 (7 bases). Germline lookup yields CDR1 LGHNA and CDR2 YSLEER. This CDR3 comprises 15 residues. Trimming removed 1 base from V and 5 bases from J, with 13 bases in between.

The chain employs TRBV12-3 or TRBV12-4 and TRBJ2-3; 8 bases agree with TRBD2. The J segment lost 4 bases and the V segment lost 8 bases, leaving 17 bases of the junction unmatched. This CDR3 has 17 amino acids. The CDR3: CASRLKTGRAGADTQYF. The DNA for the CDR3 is TGTGCCAGCCGTCTCAAGACCGGAAGAGCGGGAGCAGATACGCAGTATTTT.

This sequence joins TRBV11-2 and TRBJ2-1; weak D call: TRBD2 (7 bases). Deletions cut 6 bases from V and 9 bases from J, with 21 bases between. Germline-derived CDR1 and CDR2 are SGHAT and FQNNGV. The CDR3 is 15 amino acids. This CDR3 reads CASRTEGGGSGEQFF. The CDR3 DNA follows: TGTGCCAGCAGGACGGAGGGAGGGGGTAGTGGTGAGCAGTTCTTC.

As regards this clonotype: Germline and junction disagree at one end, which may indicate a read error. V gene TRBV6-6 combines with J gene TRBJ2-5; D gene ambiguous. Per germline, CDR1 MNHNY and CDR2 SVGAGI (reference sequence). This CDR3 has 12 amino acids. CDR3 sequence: CASSYLQETQYF. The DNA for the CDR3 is TGCGCCAGCAGCTACCTACAAGAGACCCAGTACTTC.

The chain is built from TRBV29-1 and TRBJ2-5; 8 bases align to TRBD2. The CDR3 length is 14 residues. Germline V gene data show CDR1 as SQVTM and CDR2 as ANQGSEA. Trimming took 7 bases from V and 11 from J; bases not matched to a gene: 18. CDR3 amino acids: CSAQAGEALLEQYF. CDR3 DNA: TGCAGCGCCCAAGCGGGGGAGGCCCTTCTTGAGCAGTACTTC.

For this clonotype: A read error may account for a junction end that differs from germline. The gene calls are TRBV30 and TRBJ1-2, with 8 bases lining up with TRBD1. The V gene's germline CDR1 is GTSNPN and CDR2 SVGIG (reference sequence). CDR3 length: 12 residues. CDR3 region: CAGSQGAVGYTF. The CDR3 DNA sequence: TGTGCCGGGAGTCAGGGGGCAGTAGGCTACACCTTC.

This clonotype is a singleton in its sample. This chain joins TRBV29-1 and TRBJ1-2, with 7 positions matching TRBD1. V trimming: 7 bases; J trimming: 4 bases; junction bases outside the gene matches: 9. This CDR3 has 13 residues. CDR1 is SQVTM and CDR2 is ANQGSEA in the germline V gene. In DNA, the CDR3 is TGCAGCGGGGGGGAGACAGGGATCTATGGCTACACCTTC. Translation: CSGGETGIYGYTF.

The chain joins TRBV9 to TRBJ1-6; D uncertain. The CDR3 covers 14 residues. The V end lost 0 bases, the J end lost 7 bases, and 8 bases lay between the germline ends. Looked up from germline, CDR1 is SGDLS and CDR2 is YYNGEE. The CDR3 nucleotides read TGTGCCAGCAGCGTAGGACGAACCAATTCACCCCTCCACTTT. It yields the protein CASSVGRTNSPLHF.

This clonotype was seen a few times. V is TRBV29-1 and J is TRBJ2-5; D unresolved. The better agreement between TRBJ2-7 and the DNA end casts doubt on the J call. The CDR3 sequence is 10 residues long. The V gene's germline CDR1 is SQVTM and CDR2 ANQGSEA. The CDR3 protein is CSVVANEQYF. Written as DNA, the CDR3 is TGCAGCGTTGTGGCCAACGAGCAGTACTTC.

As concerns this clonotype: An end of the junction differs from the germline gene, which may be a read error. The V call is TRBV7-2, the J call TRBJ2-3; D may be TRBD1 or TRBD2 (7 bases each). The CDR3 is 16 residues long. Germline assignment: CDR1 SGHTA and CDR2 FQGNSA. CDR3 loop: CAGSHRQGGSTDTQYF. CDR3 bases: TGTGCCGGCAGCCACCGACAGGGAGGGTCCACCGATACGCAGTATTTT.

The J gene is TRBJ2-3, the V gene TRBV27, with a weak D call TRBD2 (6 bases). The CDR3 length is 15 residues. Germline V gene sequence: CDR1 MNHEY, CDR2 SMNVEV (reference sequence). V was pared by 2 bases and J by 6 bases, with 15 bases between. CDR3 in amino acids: CASSLRDWGIDTQYF. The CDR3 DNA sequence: TGTGCCAGCAGTTTACGGGACTGGGGTATCGATACGCAGTATTTT.

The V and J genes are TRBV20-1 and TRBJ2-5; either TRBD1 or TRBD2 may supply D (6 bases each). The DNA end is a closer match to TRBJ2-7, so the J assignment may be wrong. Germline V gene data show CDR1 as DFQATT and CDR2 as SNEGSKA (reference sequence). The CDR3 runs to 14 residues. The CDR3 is CSASESRGLYEQYF. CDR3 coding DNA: TGCAGTGCTAGTGAGTCCCGGGGGCTCTACGAGCAGTACTTC.

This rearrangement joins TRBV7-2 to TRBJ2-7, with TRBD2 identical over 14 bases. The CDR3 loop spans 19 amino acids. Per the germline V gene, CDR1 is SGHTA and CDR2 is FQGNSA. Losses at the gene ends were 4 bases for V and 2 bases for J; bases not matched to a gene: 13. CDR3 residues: CASSSRGTSGRPGPYEQYF. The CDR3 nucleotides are TGTGCCAGCAGCTCCCGTGGGACTAGCGGGAGACCCGGCCCCTACGAGCAGTACTTC. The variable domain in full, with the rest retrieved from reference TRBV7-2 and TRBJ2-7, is GAGVSQSPSNKVTEKGKDVELRCDPISGHTALYWYRQSLGQGLEFLIYFQGNSAPDKSGLPSDRFSAERTGGSVSTLTIQRTQQEDSAVYLCASSSRGTSGRPGPYEQYFGPGTRLTVT.

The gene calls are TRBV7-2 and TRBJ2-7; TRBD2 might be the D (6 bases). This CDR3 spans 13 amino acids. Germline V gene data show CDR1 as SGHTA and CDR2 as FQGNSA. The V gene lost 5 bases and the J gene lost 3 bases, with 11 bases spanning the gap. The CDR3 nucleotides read TGTGCCAGCAGCGCTTGGGAGGACTACGAGCAGTACTTC. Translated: CASSAWEDYEQYF. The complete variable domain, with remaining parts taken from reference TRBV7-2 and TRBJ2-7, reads GAGVSQSPSNKVTEKGKDVELRCDPISGHTALYWYRQSLGQGLEFLIYFQGNSAPDKSGLPSDRFSAERTGGSVSTLTIQRTQQEDSAVYLCASSAWEDYEQYFGPGTRLTVT.

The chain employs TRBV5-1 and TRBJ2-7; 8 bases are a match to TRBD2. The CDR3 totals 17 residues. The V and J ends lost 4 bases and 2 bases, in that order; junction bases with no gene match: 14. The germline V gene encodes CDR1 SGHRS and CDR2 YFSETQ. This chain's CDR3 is CASSPLKLAGHAYEQYF. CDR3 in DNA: TGCGCCAGCAGCCCCCTTAAATTAGCGGGGCACGCCTACGAGCAGTACTTC.

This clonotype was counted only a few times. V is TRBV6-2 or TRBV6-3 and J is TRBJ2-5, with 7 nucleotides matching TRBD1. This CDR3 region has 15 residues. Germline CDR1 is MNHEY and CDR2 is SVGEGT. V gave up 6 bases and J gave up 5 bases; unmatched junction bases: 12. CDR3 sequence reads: CASSFGQVQVETQYF. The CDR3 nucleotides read TGTGCCAGCAGCTTCGGACAGGTCCAGGTCGAGACCCAGTACTTC.

The CDR3 coding sequence is TGTGCCAGCAGTTCCTCTGGGACTAGCGGGAGGAGAAGTTACGAGCAGTACTTC. As protein: CASSSSGTSGRRSYEQYF. The V and J genes are TRBV6-5 and TRBJ2-5, with 15 bases aligning to TRBD2. The end of the DNA fits TRBJ2-7 better, so the J call may be wrong. The CDR3 has 18 residues. Looked up from germline, CDR1 is MNHEY and CDR2 is SVGAGI.

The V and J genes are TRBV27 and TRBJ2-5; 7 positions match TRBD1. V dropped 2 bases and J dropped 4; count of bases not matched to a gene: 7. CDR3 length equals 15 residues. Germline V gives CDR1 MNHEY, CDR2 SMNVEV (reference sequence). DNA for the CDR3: TGTGCCAGCAGTTTAAGTGCGACAGGGAGAGAGACCCAGTACTTC. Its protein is CASSLSATGRETQYF.

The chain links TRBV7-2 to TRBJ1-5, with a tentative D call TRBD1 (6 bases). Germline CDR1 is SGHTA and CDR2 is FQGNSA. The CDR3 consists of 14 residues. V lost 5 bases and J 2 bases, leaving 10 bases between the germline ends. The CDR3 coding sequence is TGTGCCAGCAGCCGAGCAGGGGGCAATCAGCCCCAGCATTTT. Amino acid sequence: CASSRAGGNQPQHF. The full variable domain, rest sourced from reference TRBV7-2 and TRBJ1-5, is GAGVSQSPSNKVTEKGKDVELRCDPISGHTALYWYRQSLGQGLEFLIYFQGNSAPDKSGLPSDRFSAERTGGSVSTLTIQRTQQEDSAVYLCASSRAGGNQPQHFGDGTRLSIL.

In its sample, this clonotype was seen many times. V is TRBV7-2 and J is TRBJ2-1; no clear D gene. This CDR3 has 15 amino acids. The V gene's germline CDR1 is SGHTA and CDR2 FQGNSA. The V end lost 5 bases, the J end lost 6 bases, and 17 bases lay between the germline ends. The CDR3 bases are TGTGCCAGCAGCCAAATGGGAATTCCTGGCAATGAGCAGTTCTTC. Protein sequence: CASSQMGIPGNEQFF.

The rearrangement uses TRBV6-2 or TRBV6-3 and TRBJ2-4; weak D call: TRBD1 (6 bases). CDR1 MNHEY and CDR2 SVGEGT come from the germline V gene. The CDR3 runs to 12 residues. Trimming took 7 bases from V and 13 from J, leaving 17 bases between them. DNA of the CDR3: TGTGCCAGCACAATCGGGTCAGGGGAGCAGTACTTC. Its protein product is CASTIGSGEQYF.

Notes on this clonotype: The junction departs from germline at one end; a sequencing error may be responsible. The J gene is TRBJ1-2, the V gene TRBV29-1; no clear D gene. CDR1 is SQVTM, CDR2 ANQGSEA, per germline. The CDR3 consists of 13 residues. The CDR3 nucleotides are TGCAACGTTGAGGGCAGCGCTAACTATGGCTACACCTTC. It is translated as CNVEGSANYGYTF.

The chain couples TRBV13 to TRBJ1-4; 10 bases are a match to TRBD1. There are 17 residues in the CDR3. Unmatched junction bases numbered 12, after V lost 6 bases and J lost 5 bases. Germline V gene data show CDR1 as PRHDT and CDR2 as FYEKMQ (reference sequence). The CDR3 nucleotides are TGTGCCAGCAGTCTGCCCCGGGACAGGGGCGTGAATGAAAAACTGTTTTTT. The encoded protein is CASSLPRDRGVNEKLFF.

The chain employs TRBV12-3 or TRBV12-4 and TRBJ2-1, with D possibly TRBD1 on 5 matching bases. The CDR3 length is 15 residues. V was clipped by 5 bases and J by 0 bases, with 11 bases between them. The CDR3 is CASSPDRYSYNEQFF. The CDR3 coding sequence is TGTGCCAGCAGTCCAGACAGATACTCCTACAATGAGCAGTTCTTC.

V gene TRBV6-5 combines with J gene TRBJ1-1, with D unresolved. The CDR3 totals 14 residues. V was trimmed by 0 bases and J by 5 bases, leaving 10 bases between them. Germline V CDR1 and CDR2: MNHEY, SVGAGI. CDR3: CASSYSTGRTEAFF. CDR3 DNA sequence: TGTGCCAGCAGTTACTCGACCGGGAGGACTGAAGCTTTCTTT.

This CDR3 is CASRVTSGMNEQYF. The CDR3 coding sequence is TGCGCCAGCAGGGTGACTAGCGGGATGAACGAGCAGTACTTC. The V and J genes are TRBV5-1 and TRBJ2-7; 11 nucleotides match TRBD2. The CDR3 contains 14 residues. The germline V gene has CDR1 SGHRS and CDR2 YFSETQ. J gave up 5 bases and V 5 bases, and 6 bases lay outside the gene matches.

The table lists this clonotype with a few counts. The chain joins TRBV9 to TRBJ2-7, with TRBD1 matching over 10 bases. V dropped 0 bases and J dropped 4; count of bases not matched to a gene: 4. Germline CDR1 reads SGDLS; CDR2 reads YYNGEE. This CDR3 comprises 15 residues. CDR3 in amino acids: CASSVGTGQGYEQYF. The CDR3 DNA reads TGTGCCAGCAGCGTAGGGACGGGACAGGGGTACGAGCAGTACTTC.

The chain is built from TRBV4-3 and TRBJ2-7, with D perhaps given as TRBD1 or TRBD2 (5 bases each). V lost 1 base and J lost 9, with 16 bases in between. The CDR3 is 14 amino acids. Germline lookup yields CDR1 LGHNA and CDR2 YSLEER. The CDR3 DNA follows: TGCGCCAGCAGCCAAGGGGGGACCTCACGAGTGCAGTACTTC. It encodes CASSQGGTSRVQYF.

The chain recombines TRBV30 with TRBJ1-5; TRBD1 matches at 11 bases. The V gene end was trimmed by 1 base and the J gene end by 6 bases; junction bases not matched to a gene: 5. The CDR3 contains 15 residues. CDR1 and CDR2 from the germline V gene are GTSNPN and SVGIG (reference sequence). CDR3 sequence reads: CAWSARDRGVQPQHF. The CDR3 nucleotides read TGTGCCTGGAGTGCCCGGGACAGGGGGGTTCAGCCCCAGCATTTT. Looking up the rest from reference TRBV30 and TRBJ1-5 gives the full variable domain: SQTIHQWPATLVQPVGSPLSLECTVEGTSNPNLYWYRQAAGRGLQLLFYSVGIGQISSEVPQNLSASRPQDRQFILSSKKLLLSDSGFYLCAWSARDRGVQPQHFGDGTRLSIL.